The clone carrying this T cell receptor beta chain turned up a few times. TCRdb reprocessed the RT-PCR reads with MiXCR, giving one entry per CDR3 protein. The table shows 400,000 to 450,000 distinct CDR3 sequences, with 16% occurring only once. There are 14 residues in the CDR3. CDR1 is SEHNR, CDR2 FQNEAQ, per germline (reference sequence). V lost 5 bases and J 4 bases, leaving 15 bases between the germline ends. The data originate from a study of patients and donors after allogeneic stem cell transplantation. The chain joins TRBV7-9 to TRBJ2-7; D perhaps matches TRBD2 (5 bases). Sequencing was performed on blood, either unsorted or a sorted T cell fraction (not recorded which). The sequence came from a human donor who was either an allogeneic HSCT recipient or a stem cell or donor lymphocyte infusion donor (not recorded which). It is not recorded whose cells these are; they may come from a transplant donor. CDR3 DNA sequence: TGTGCCAGCAGCAAGAGCGGCGGATCTTACGAGCAGTACTTC. Protein sequence: CASSKSGGSYEQYF.